These 21 T cell receptor beta chains originate from one sample sequenced in a study of CD8 T cells in Susac syndrome. Random hexamers were used to reverse transcribe the RNA input (about 0.5 to 1 ug). TCRdb re-derived calls from the immunoSEQ multiplex PCR reads in MiXCR, one entry per CDR3 protein. The sample lists around 170,000 distinct CDR3 sequences, around 93% occurring once. Material for sequencing was CD8+ T cells from PBMCs. These receptors all stem from a human donor with Susac syndrome.

The CDR3 loop reads CASTQSLGLFNSPLHF. The CDR3 DNA reads as TGTGCCAGCACCCAGAGTTTGGGACTCTTTAATTCACCCCTCCACTTT. The chain employs TRBV13 and TRBJ1-6; a possible D gene is TRBD1 (5 bases). The CDR3 loop spans 16 amino acids. Trimming left V 7 bases short and J 6 bases short, with 19 bases between. The germline gives CDR1 PRHDT, CDR2 FYEKMQ (reference sequence).

The rearrangement uses TRBV7-9 and TRBJ1-1, with 10 bases identical to TRBD1. This CDR3 spans 14 amino acids. V was clipped by 4 bases and J by 5 bases; unmatched bases: 4. CDR1 is SEHNR, CDR2 FQNEAQ, per germline (reference sequence). CDR3 DNA sequence: TGTGCCAGCAGCTGGGGACAGGGGAGGACTGAAGCTTTCTTT. It specifies CASSWGQGRTEAFF.

This chain connects TRBV7-9 to TRBJ1-2; 8 bases align to TRBD1. The CDR3 is 14 residues long. With V trimmed by 5 bases and J by 5 bases, 7 bases remained unmatched. Germline V gene lookup returns CDR1 SEHNR and CDR2 FQNEAQ (reference sequence). The CDR3 DNA follows: TGTGCCAGCAGCCTGGGACAGGATTCTTATGGCTACACCTTC. It specifies CASSLGQDSYGYTF.

The rearrangement uses TRBV18 and TRBJ2-5; 7 nucleotides match TRBD1. J was trimmed by 2 bases and V by 4 bases; bases with no gene match: 10. This CDR3 spans 16 amino acids. Germline V gives CDR1 KGHSH, CDR2 LQKENI. The CDR3 protein is CASSHPTGDLQETQYF. In DNA, the CDR3 is TGTGCCAGCTCACACCCCACAGGGGACCTACAAGAGACCCAGTACTTC.

The V gene is TRBV28, the J gene TRBJ2-7; TRBD1 aligns across 10 bases. From germline, CDR1 is MDHEN and CDR2 SYDVKM. The CDR3 is made up of 13 amino acids. Trimming at V came to 10 bases and at J to 6 bases, leaving 9 bases not matched to a gene. The CDR3 DNA sequence: TGTGCCATCAGACAGGGGGCTGGACGCGAGCAGTACTTC. As protein: CAIRQGAGREQYF.

This chain uses TRBV6-6 with TRBJ2-1; 11 positions match TRBD2. V lost 4 bases, J lost 6 bases, and 5 bases stayed unmatched. Germline assignment: CDR1 MNHNY and CDR2 SVGAGI (reference sequence). The length of the CDR3 is 15 residues. This chain's CDR3 is CASSSTSGTFNEQFF. CDR3 in DNA: TGTGCCAGCAGTTCGACTAGCGGGACCTTCAATGAGCAGTTCTTC.

The CDR3 here is CASSGEAYEQYF. The DNA of the CDR3 is TGTGCCTCCTCAGGGGAGGCCTACGAGCAGTACTTC. The J gene is TRBJ2-7, the V gene TRBV30; D tentatively fits TRBD1 or TRBD2 (6 bases each). CDR1 and CDR2 (germline): GTSNPN, SVGIG (reference sequence). The CDR3 has 12 amino acids. The V end lost 7 bases, the J end lost 2 bases, and 12 bases lay between the germline ends. The full variable domain, completed using reference TRBV30 and TRBJ2-7, is SQTIHQWPATLVQPVGSPLSLECTVEGTSNPNLYWYRQAAGRGLQLLFYSVGIGQISSEVPQNLSASRPQDRQFILSSKKLLLSDSGFYLCASSGEAYEQYFGPGTRLTVT.

The genes are TRBV6-5 and TRBJ2-5; 9 nucleotides agree with TRBD2. CDR1 and CDR2 from the germline V gene are MNHEY and SVGAGI. There are 17 residues in the CDR3. Trimming at V came to 0 bases and at J to 2 bases, leaving 7 bases not matched to a gene. The CDR3 DNA reads as TGTGCCAGCAGTTACTCGGGAAGCGGGGGGTTTCAAGAGACCCAGTACTTC. Translating it yields CASSYSGSGGFQETQYF.

The chain employs TRBV7-2 and TRBJ1-5, with D possibly being TRBD1 (6 bases). The CDR3 has 14 amino acids. V dropped 7 bases and J dropped 7 bases, with 17 bases sitting between them. Looked up from germline, CDR1 is SGHTA and CDR2 is FQGNSA. The CDR3: CASISSGVGQPQHF. The CDR3 DNA is TGTGCCAGCATATCTTCAGGGGTAGGGCAGCCCCAGCATTTT.

The chain couples TRBV19 to TRBJ2-1; no clear D gene. Germline V gene lookup returns CDR1 LNHDA and CDR2 SQIVND (reference sequence). V was trimmed by 5 bases and J by 2 bases, leaving 1 base between them. The CDR3 contains 11 residues. The CDR3 loop is CASSAYNEQFF. As DNA, the CDR3 is TGTGCCAGTAGTGCCTACAATGAGCAGTTCTTC.

The chain employs TRBV25-1 and TRBJ2-5; perhaps TRBD1 as D (5 bases). Between the trimmed V and J ends, which lost 1 base and 3 bases, there was a span of 9 bases. Germline CDR1 reads MGHDK; CDR2 reads SYGVNS. CDR3 size: 14 residues. The DNA of the CDR3 is TGTGCCAGCAGTGAATCTGAGACAGAAGAGACCCAGTACTTC. The encoded protein is CASSESETEETQYF.

This rearrangement joins TRBV5-4 to TRBJ2-2; 9 positions match TRBD2. Germline CDR1 SGHNT, CDR2 YYREEE (reference sequence). This CDR3 is built from 17 residues. V trimming: 0 bases; J trimming: 4 bases; junction bases outside the gene matches: 7. The CDR3 is CASSLASGRRSTGELFF. The DNA of the CDR3 is TGTGCCAGCAGCTTGGCAAGCGGGAGGCGTAGCACCGGGGAGCTGTTTTTT.

The chain carries TRBV5-6 and TRBJ1-1; perhaps TRBD1 as D (6 bases). The CDR3 is 15 amino acids. CDR1 and CDR2 from the germline V gene are SGHDT and YYEEEE. V shed 4 bases and J shed 0 bases, with 13 bases lying between them. CDR3 sequence: CASSPITGLNTEAFF. For the CDR3, the DNA is TGTGCCAGCAGCCCCATTACAGGGTTGAACACTGAAGCTTTCTTT.

The V and J genes are TRBV4-1 and TRBJ1-5, with 7 bases identical to TRBD1. Trimming cost V 2 bases and J 7 bases; bases outside gene matches: 8. The CDR3 spans 15 residues. Germline assignment: CDR1 MGHRA and CDR2 YSYEKL. The CDR3 nucleotides read TGCGCCAGCAGCCAATTGGGGAGGGGGCAACAGCCCCAGCATTTT. Amino acids: CASSQLGRGQQPQHF.

The chain joins TRBV19 to TRBJ1-5, with TRBD1 as a possible D gene (5 bases). V was pared by 7 bases and J by 5 bases, with 15 bases between. In germline, CDR1 is LNHDA, CDR2 SQIVND (reference sequence). This CDR3 region has 14 residues. CDR3 loop: CASKVQGGYQPQHF. For the CDR3, the DNA is TGTGCCAGTAAGGTCCAGGGAGGGTATCAGCCCCAGCATTTT.

The chain links TRBV20-1 to TRBJ1-5, with TRBD1 matching over 7 bases. CDR3 length equals 12 residues. Losses at the gene ends were 0 bases for V and 9 bases for J; bases not matched to a gene: 2. Germline values: CDR1 DFQATT, CDR2 SNEGSKA (reference sequence). This CDR3 is CSARDRGWPQHF. CDR3 sequence (DNA): TGCAGTGCTAGAGACAGGGGGTGGCCCCAGCATTTT.

The chain couples TRBV20-1 to TRBJ2-1, with TRBD2 as a possible D gene (6 bases). Trimming took off 0 bases at V and 4 bases at J, with 16 bases between the two ends. CDR3 length: 16 residues. CDR1 and CDR2 from the germline V gene are DFQATT and SNEGSKA (reference sequence). The CDR3 region is CSARDFGGSDYNEQFF. In nucleotides, the CDR3 is TGCAGTGCTAGAGATTTCGGGGGTAGTGATTACAATGAGCAGTTCTTC.

This clonotype was seen a few times. The chain combines TRBV6-5 with TRBJ2-2; TRBD1 agrees at 9 bases. Per the germline V gene, CDR1 is MNHEY and CDR2 is SVGAGI. The CDR3 runs 14 residues. Unmatched junction bases numbered 5, after V lost 6 bases and J lost 6 bases. CDR3 in DNA: TGTGCCAGCAGCCCGGGACAGGGCGCCGGGGAGCTGTTTTTT. Its protein product is CASSPGQGAGELFF.

This clonotype appeared a single time. The chain has TRBV12-3 or TRBV12-4 and TRBJ2-7, with D unclear. The ends were cut back, 1 base at V and 4 bases at J, with 8 bases in the middle. The CDR3 sequence is 13 residues long. CDR3 nucleotides: TGTGCCAGCAGTTTAGAACTGAAGTACGAGCAGTACTTC. Residues: CASSLELKYEQYF.

This chain connects TRBV7-9 to TRBJ2-5, with 8 nucleotides matching TRBD1. Germline V gene sequence: CDR1 SEHNR, CDR2 FQNEAQ (reference sequence). V trimming: 2 bases; J trimming: 2 bases; junction bases outside the gene matches: 7. CDR3 length: 16 amino acids. The CDR3: CASSLPHNRGQETQYF. In DNA form, the CDR3 reads TGTGCCAGCAGCTTACCCCATAACAGGGGGCAAGAGACCCAGTACTTC.

V and J are TRBV29-1 and TRBJ2-7; possibly TRBD1 or TRBD2 for D (5 bases each). Trimming removed 6 bases from V and 4 bases from J, with 16 bases in between. This CDR3 comprises 13 residues. CDR1 and CDR2 from the germline V gene are SQVTM and ANQGSEA. The CDR3 sequence is CSVPGTAEYEQYF. Here the CDR3 DNA reads TGCAGCGTCCCCGGGACGGCCGAATACGAGCAGTACTTC.